Sequencing of this TCR beta chain was carried out in a study of T-cell reconstitution after alpha-beta-depleted transplantation in children. The CDR3 runs 20 residues. The germline V gene encodes CDR1 SGHRS and CDR2 YFSETQ. V was trimmed by 6 bases and J by 0 bases, leaving 30 bases between them. Study-wide results and caveats: Newly produced T cells mostly accounted for T-cell counts and diversity one year post-transplant.

Remarks on this clonotype: Its cognate antigen is unknown.

The TCRbeta library incorporated unique molecular identifiers. TCRdb re-called the PCR reads with MiXCR, one entry per CDR3 protein. The sample lists approximately 230,000 distinct CDR3 sequences; more than 20% were seen once. This chain connects TRBV5-1 to TRBJ2-5; D is possibly TRBD1 or TRBD2 (6 bases each). The source was PBMCs, mostly from graft donor cells, collected 360 days after TCRalphabeta/CD19-depleted stem cell transplant. This clonotype originated in a female patient between 2 and 15 years old who had a stem cell transplant for congenital amegakaryocytic thrombocytopenia, so the T cells may come from the graft donor. The CDR3 protein is CASIGGGRLPGRTYQETQYF. DNA for the CDR3: TGCGCCAGCATAGGAGGGGGGCGGCTACCGGGACGGACGTACCAAGAGACCCAGTACTTC.